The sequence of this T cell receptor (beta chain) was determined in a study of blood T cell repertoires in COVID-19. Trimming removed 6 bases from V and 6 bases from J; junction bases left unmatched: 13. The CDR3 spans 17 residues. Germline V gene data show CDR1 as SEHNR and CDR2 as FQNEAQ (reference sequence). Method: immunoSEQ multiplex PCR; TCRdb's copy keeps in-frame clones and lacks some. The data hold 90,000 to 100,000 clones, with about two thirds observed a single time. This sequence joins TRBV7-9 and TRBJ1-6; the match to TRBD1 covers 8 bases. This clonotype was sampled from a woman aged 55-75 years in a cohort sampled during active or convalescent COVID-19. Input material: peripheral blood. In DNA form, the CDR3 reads TGTGCCAGCAGTCCCTCAGGGGGCGCGGGGTTTAATTCACCCCTCCACTTT. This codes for CASSPSGGAGFNSPLHF.